One sample yielded the 7 T cell receptor beta chains listed below, sequenced in a study of regulatory T cells. Primers: 52 TRBV forward and 13 TRBJ reverse. Using immunoSEQ multiplex PCR, the repertoire was profiled, and TCRdb retains in-frame clones only, with some absent. The sample consists of over 20,000 clones, over 85% of them appearing once. The sequenced material came from CD8+ T cells sorted from blood. The receptors come from a child under 10 years old with CD3G deficiency.

The V call is TRBV28, the J call TRBJ2-7, with D perhaps matching TRBD2 (5 bases). Trimming removed 2 bases at V and 2 bases at J, with 10 bases between. Germline CDR1 reads MDHEN; CDR2 reads SYDVKM. The CDR3 contains 14 residues. CDR3 sequence (DNA): TGTGCCAGCAGTTTAAGCGGAACGACCTACGAGCAGTACTTC. As protein: CASSLSGTTYEQYF.

This clone showed up just once. The V and J genes are TRBV7-9 and TRBJ2-3; 7 bases agree with TRBD2. The CDR3 spans 19 residues. The junction had 19 bases not matched to a gene; V was cut back by 5 bases and J by 2 bases. CDR1 and CDR2 from the germline V gene are SEHNR and FQNEAQ (reference sequence). CDR3: CASSTDYVLAGANTDTQYF. The CDR3 nucleotides read TGTGCCAGCAGCACAGACTATGTTTTGGCGGGAGCAAACACAGATACGCAGTATTTT.

The chain recombines TRBV5-1 with TRBJ2-5; 10 bases map to TRBD2. CDR3 size: 15 residues. Looked up from germline, CDR1 is SGHRS and CDR2 is YFSETQ. The V gene end was trimmed by 7 bases and the J gene end by 4 bases; junction bases not matched to a gene: 10. Written as DNA, the CDR3 is TGCGCCAGCTCAGGAGCGGGAGGGCCTTTAGAGACCCAGTACTTC. Translated, it gives CASSGAGGPLETQYF. The whole variable domain, filled in from reference TRBV5-1 and TRBJ2-5, reads KAGVTQTPRYLIKTRGQQVTLSCSPISGHRSVSWYQQTPGQGLQFLFEYFSETQRNKGNFPGRFSGRQFSNSRSEMNVSTLELGDSALYLCASSGAGGPLETQYFGPGTRLLVL.

V and J are TRBV5-1 and TRBJ1-1, with 7 bases aligning to TRBD1. J gave up 7 bases and V 0 bases, and 3 bases lay outside the gene matches. The CDR3 has 13 residues. The V gene's germline CDR1 is SGHRS and CDR2 YFSETQ. As DNA, the CDR3 is TGCGCCAGCAGCTTGGGGGACAGTGGTGAAGCTTTCTTT. Translated, it gives CASSLGDSGEAFF.

The chain has TRBV5-1 and TRBJ2-7; 8 nucleotides agree with TRBD2. The germline V gene has CDR1 SGHRS and CDR2 YFSETQ. V shed 0 bases, J shed 6 bases, and the junction held 2 bases outside the gene matches. The CDR3 covers 13 residues. The CDR3: CASSLGAGAEQYF. In nucleotides, the CDR3 is TGCGCCAGCAGCTTGGGAGCGGGAGCCGAGCAGTACTTC.

This clone was seen just once. V is TRBV5-1 and J is TRBJ2-1; 10 positions agree with TRBD1. This CDR3 contains 13 residues. The V gene end was trimmed by 3 bases and the J gene end by 8 bases; junction bases not matched to a gene: 2. Germline lookup yields CDR1 SGHRS and CDR2 YFSETQ. The CDR3 DNA reads TGCGCCAGCAGCTCTGACAGGGGGCATGAGCAGTTCTTC. Its protein is CASSSDRGHEQFF.

The chain has TRBV6-5 and TRBJ2-7; 7 positions agree with TRBD1. Germline loops: CDR1 MNHEY, CDR2 SVGAGI. V shed 4 bases and J 3 bases; nucleotides not matched to a gene: 3. This CDR3 has 13 amino acids. This CDR3 reads CASSSGQHYEQYF. CDR3 coding DNA: TGTGCCAGCAGTTCGGGACAGCACTACGAGCAGTACTTC.